Detailed here is one TCR beta chain. Its antigen is currently unknown. The data were obtained in a study of radiotherapy plus CTLA-4 blockade in lung cancer. Study-level findings and limits: Radiotherapy plus ipilimumab was followed by expansion in blood of tumor-derived TCR clones.

This CDR3 is built from 16 residues. The V gene's germline CDR1 is SGHRS and CDR2 YFSETQ. The V and J ends lost 1 base and 5 bases, in that order; junction bases with no gene match: 5. TCRdb's copy holds only in-frame clones and misses some; the assay was immunoSEQ multiplex PCR. The sample includes over 80,000 clones, around 86% of them seen just once. The specimen comprised peripheral blood, sampled from a patient treated with radiotherapy plus ipilimumab. This clonotype was sampled from a human donor with non-small cell lung cancer that progressed on radiotherapy plus ipilimumab. This chain uses TRBV5-1 with TRBJ2-2; 10 bases line up with TRBD1. CDR3 nucleotides: TGCGCCAGCAGCTTGACCGGGACAGGGGAAACCGGGGAGCTGTTTTTT. This sequence encodes CASSLTGTGETGELFF.